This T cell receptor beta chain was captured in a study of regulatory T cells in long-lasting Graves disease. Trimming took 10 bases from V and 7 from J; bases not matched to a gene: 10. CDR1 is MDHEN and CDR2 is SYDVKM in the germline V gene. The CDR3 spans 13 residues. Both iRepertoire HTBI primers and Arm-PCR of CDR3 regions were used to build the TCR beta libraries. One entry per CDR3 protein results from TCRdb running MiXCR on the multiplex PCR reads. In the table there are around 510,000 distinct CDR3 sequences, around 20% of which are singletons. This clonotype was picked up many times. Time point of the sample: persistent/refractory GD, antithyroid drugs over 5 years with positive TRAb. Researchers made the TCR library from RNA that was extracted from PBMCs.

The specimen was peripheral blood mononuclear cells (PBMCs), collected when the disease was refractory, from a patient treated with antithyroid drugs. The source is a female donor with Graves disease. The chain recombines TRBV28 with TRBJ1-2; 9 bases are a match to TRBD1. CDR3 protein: CATRKRDRVGYTF. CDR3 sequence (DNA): TGTGCCACCAGAAAACGGGACAGGGTTGGCTACACCTTC.